This paragraph covers one T cell receptor (beta chain) sequence. Its antigen remains unknown. The study ran its PCR with 60 Vbeta and 13 Jbeta primers. Generated by immunoSEQ multiplex PCR, the TCRdb table keeps only in-frame clones and is missing some. This table holds more than 150,000 clones, 70% to 80% found once. This entry is derived from a study of cytomegalovirus exposure and HLA in healthy donors. V shed 4 bases, J shed 5 bases, and the junction held 9 bases outside the gene matches. The CDR3 totals 15 residues. Germline values: CDR1 SGHRS, CDR2 YFSETQ. Study-wide results and caveats: Among the CMV-associated chains, a few were confirmed in vitro as specific for CMV antigens. Association with HLA alleles at 0.05 false discovery rate was found for roughly 17,000 TCR beta sequences in a later analysis. Generally TCR sequences proved uncommon, though certain public TCRs appeared in numerous donors. Differences between HLA loci emerged in a later analysis of TCR association rates, with DRB1 most and HLA-C fewest.

Input material: PBMCs. The sequence was obtained from a girl aged 5-17 years in good health and CMV-seropositive. This chain connects TRBV5-1 to TRBJ2-3; 8 bases fit TRBD2. In DNA form, the CDR3 reads TGCGCCAGCAGCCTCACGGGGGGGTCGGGAGATACGCAGTATTTT. Amino acid sequence: CASSLTGGSGDTQYF.